This TCR beta chain was captured by sequencing in a study of T cells in Graves' hyperthyroidism and ophthalmopathy. CDR1 and CDR2 (germline): LNHDA, SQIVND (reference sequence). The CDR3 is 17 amino acids. V was pared by 6 bases and J by 6 bases, with 16 bases of the junction left unmatched. Uncontrolled infection, other autoimmune disease, pregnancy or lactation excluded patients. Using RNA transcripts as the source, TCR beta CDR3 regions were amplified. The HTBI set primed first-round TCR CDR3 RT-PCR. MiXCR, applied by TCRdb to the multiplex PCR reads, yields one record per CDR3 protein. The table records roughly 350,000 distinct CDR3 sequences, 12% to 15% of them present only once.

The sequencing input was blood. This TCR came from a middle-aged woman with Graves' ophthalmopathy. The chain combines TRBV19 with TRBJ1-5; TRBD1 matches 8 bases. The CDR3 sequence: CASSKSQRTGLGQPQHF. In DNA form, the CDR3 reads TGTGCCAGTAGCAAGTCCCAACGGACAGGGTTGGGTCAGCCCCAGCATTTT.